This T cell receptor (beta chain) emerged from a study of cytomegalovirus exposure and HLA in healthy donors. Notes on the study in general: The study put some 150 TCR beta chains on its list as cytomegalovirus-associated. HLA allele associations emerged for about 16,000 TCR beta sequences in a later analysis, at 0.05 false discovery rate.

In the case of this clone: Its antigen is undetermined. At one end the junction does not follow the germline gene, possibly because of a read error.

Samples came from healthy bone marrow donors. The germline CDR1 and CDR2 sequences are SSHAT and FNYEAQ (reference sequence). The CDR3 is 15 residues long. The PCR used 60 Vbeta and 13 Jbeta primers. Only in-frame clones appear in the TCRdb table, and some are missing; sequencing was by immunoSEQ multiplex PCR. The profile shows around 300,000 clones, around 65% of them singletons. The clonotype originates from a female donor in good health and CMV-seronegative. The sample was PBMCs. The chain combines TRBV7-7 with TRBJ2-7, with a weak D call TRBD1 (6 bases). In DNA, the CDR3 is TGTGCTAGCAGCTTAGGACAGAACTACGCCTACGAGCAGTACTTC. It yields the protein CASSLGQNYAYEQYF.